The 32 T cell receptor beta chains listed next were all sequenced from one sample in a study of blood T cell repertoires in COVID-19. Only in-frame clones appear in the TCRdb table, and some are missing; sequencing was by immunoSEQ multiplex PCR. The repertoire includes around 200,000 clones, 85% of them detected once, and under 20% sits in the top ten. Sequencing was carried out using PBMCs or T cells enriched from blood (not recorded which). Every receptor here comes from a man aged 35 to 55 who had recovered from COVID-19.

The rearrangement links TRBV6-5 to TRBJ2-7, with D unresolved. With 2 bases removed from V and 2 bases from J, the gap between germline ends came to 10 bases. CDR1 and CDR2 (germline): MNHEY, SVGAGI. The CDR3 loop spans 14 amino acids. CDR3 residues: CASSYGLETYEQYF. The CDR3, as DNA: TGTGCCAGCAGTTACGGCCTGGAGACCTACGAGCAGTACTTC.

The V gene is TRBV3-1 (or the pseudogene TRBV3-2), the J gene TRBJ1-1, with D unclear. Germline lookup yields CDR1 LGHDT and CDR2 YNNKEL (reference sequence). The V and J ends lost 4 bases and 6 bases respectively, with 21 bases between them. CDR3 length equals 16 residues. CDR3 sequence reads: CASSRFGVENVAEAFF. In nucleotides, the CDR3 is TGTGCCAGCAGCCGGTTCGGGGTAGAAAATGTCGCTGAAGCTTTCTTT.

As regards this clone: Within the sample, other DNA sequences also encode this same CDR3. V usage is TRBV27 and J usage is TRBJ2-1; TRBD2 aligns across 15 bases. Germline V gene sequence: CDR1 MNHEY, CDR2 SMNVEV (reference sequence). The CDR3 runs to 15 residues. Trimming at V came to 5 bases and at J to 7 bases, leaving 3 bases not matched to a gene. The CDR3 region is CASSPGTSGRNEQFF. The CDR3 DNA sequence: TGTGCCAGCAGTCCCGGGACTAGCGGGAGGAATGAGCAGTTCTTC.

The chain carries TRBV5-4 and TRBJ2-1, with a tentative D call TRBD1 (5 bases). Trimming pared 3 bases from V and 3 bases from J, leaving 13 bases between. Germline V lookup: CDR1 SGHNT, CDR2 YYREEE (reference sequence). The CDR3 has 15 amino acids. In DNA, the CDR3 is TGTGCCAGCAGCTCTCAGGGTATGGACTACAATGAGCAGTTCTTC. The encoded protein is CASSSQGMDYNEQFF.

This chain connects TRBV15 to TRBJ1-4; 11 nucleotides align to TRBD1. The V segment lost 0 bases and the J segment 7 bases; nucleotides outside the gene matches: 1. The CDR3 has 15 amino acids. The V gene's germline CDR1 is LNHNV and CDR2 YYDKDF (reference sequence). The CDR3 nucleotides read TGTGCCACCAGCAGAGATGGACAGGGGGCTGAAAAACTGTTTTTT. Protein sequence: CATSRDGQGAEKLFF.

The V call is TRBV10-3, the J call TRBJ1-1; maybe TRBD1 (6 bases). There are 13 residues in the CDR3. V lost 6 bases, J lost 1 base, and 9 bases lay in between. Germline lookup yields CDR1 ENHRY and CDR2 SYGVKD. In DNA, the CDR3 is TGTGCCATCAGGGGCAGGGGGAACACTGAAGCTTTCTTT. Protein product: CAIRGRGNTEAFF.

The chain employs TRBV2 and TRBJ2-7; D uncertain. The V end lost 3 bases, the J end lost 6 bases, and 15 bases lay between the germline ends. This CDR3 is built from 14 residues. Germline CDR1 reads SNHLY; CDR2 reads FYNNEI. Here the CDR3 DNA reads TGTGCCAGCAGTGATGAGTACTACGGCTCCGAGCAGTACTTC. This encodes CASSDEYYGSEQYF.

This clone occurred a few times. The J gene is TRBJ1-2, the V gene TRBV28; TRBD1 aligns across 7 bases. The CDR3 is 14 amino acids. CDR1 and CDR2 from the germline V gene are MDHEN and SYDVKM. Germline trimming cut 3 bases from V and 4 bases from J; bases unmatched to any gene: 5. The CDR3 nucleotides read TGTGCCAGCAGTTTCTCCGGGACAGCCTATGGCTACACCTTC. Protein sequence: CASSFSGTAYGYTF.

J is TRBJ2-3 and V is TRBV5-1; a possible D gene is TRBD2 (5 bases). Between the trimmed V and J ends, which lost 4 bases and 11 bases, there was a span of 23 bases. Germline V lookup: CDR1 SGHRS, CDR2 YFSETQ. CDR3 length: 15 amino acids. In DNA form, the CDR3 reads TGCGCCAGCAGCCCGAGGGCCACCGCGGATATCGGGCAGTATTTT. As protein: CASSPRATADIGQYF.

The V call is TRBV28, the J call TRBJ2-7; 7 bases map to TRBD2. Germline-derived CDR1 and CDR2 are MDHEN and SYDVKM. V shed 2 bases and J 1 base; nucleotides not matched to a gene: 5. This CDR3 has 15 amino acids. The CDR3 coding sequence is TGTGCCAGCAGTTTAGGGACTACCCCTTCCTACGAGCAGTACTTC. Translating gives CASSLGTTPSYEQYF. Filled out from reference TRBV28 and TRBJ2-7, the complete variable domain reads DVKVTQSSRYLVKRTGEKVFLECVQDMDHENMFWYRQDPGLGLRLIYFSYDVKMKEKGDIPEGYSVSREKKERFSLILESASTNQTSMYLCASSLGTTPSYEQYFGPGTRLTVT.

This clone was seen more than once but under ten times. CDR3 DNA: TGTGCCTGGAGTCCCCAGGTCAGCGGCACCATATATTTT. Its protein is CAWSPQVSGTIYF. The chain employs TRBV30 and TRBJ1-3; unclear D gene. V lost 2 bases and J 9 bases, leaving 14 bases between the germline ends. CDR1 and CDR2 from the germline V gene are GTSNPN and SVGIG (reference sequence). CDR3 length: 13 amino acids.

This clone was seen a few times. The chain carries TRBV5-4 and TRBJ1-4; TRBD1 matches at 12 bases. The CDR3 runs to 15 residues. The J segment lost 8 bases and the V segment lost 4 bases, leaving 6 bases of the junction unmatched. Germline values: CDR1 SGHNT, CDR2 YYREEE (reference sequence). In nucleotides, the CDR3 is TGTGCCAGCAGCCGGGACAGGGGGCTAGGGGAAAAACTGTTTTTT. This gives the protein CASSRDRGLGEKLFF.

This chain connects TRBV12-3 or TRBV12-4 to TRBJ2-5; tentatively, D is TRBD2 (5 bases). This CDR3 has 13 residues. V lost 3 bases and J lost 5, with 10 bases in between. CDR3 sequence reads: CASSFSVVETQYF. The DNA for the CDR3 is TGTGCCAGCAGTTTTAGCGTCGTTGAGACCCAGTACTTC.

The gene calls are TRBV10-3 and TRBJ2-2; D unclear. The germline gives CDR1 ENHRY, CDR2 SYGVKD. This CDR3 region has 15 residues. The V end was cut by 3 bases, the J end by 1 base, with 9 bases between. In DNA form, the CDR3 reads TGTGCCATCAGTGATCTGGCAAAGAACACCGGGGAGCTGTTTTTT. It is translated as CAISDLAKNTGELFF.

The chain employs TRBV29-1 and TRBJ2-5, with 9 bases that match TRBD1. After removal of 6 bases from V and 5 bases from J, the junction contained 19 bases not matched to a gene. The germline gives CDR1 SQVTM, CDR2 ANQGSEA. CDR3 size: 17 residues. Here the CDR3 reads CSVELTGTGLFRETQYF. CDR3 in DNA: TGCAGCGTCGAACTTACCGGGACAGGGTTATTTAGGGAGACCCAGTACTTC. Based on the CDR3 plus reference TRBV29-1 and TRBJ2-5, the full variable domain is SAVISQKPSRDICQRGTSLTIQCQVDSQVTMMFWYRQQPGQSLTLIATANQGSEATYESGFVIDKFPISRPNLTFSTLTVSNMSPEDSSIYLCSVELTGTGLFRETQYFGPGTRLLVL.

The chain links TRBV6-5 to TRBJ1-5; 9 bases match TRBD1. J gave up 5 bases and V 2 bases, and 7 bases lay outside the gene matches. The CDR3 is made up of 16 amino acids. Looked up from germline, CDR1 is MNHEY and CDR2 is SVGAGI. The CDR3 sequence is CASSYPGTGNYQPQHF. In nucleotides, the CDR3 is TGTGCCAGCAGTTACCCCGGGACAGGGAATTATCAGCCCCAGCATTTT.

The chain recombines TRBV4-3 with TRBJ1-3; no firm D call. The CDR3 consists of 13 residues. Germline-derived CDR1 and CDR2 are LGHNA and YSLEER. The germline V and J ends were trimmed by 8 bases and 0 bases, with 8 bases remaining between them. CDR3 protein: CASAANSGNTIYF. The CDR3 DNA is TGCGCCAGCGCAGCGAACTCTGGAAACACCATATATTTT.

The CDR3 here is CASSQSRGNQPQHF. In DNA form, the CDR3 reads TGTGCCAGCAGCCAATCCAGGGGCAATCAGCCCCAGCATTTT. The chain couples TRBV3-1 (or the pseudogene TRBV3-2) to TRBJ1-5; possible D gene TRBD1, 5 bases. The CDR3 is made up of 14 amino acids. With 2 bases removed from V and 2 bases from J, the gap between germline ends came to 7 bases. From germline, CDR1 is LGHDT and CDR2 YNNKEL (reference sequence).

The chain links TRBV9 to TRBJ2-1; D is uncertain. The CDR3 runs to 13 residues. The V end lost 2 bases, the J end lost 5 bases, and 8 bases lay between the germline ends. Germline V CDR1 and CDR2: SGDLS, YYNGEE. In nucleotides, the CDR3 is TGTGCCAGCAGCGTCATAACAGACAATGAGCAGTTCTTC. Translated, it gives CASSVITDNEQFF.

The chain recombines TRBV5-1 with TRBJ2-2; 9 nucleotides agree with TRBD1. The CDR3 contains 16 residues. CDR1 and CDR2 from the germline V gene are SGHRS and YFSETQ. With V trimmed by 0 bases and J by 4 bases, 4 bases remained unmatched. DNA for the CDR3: TGCGCCAGCAGCTTGGATGGGACAGGGTTCACCGGGGAGCTGTTTTTT. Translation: CASSLDGTGFTGELFF.

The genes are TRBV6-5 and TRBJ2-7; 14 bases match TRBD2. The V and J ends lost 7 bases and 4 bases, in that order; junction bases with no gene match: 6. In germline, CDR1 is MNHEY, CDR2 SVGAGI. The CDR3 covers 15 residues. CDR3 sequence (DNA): TGTGCCAGCAAAAGACTAGCGGGAGGGCTTTACGAGCAGTACTTC. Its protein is CASKRLAGGLYEQYF.

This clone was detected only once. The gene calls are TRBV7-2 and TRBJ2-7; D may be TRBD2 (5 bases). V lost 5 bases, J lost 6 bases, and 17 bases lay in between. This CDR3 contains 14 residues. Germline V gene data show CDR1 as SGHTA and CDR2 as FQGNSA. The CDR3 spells CASSPQGLLFEQYF. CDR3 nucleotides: TGTGCCAGCAGCCCGCAAGGACTTCTTTTCGAGCAGTACTTC.

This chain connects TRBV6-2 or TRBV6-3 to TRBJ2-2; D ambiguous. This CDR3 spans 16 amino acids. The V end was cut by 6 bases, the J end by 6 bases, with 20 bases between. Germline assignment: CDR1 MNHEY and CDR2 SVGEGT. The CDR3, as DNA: TGTGCCAGCAGCCGCCACCGGTTCGAAGAACCCGGGGAGCTGTTTTTT. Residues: CASSRHRFEEPGELFF.

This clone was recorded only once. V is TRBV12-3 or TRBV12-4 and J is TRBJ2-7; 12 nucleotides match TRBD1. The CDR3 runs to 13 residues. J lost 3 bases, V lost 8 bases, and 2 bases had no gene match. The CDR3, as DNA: TGTGCCAGCGGGACAGGGGGCGGCTACGAGCAGTACTTC. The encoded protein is CASGTGGGYEQYF.

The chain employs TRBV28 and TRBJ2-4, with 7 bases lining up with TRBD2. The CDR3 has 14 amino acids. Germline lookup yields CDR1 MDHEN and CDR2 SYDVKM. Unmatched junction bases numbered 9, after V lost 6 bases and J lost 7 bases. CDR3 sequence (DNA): TGTGCCAGCAGCTCCCGTGATAGCGGGAACATTCAGTACTTC. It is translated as CASSSRDSGNIQYF.

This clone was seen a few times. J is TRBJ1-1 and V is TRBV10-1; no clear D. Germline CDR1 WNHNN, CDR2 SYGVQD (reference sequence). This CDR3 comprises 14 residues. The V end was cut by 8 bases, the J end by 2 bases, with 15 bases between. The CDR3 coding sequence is TGCGCCAGCTTTGGAGCTACACTCAACACTGAAGCTTTCTTT. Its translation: CASFGATLNTEAFF.

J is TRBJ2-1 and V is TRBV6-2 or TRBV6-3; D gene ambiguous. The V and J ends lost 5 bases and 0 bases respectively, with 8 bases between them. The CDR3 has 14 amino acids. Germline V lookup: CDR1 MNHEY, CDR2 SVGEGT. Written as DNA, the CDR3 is TGTGCCAGCAGTCAGAGCGTCTCCTACAATGAGCAGTTCTTC. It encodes CASSQSVSYNEQFF.

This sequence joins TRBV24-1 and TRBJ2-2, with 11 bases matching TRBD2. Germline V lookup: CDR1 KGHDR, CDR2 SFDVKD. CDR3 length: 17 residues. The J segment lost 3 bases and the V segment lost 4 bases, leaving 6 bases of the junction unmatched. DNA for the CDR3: TGTGCCACCAGTGACACGCTAGCGGGAGGATACACCGGGGAGCTGTTTTTT. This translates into CATSDTLAGGYTGELFF.

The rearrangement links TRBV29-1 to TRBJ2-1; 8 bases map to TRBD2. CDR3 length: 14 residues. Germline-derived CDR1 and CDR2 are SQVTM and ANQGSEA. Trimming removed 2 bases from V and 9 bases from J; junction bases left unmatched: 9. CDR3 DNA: TGCAGCGTTGAATTTCCGACGGGAGGGGTTGAGCAGTTCTTC. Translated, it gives CSVEFPTGGVEQFF.

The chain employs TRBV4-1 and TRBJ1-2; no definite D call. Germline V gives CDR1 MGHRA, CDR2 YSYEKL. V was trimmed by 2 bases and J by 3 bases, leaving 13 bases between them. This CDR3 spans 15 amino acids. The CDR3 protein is CASSQRQARDYGYTF. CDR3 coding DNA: TGCGCCAGCAGCCAAAGGCAGGCGAGGGACTATGGCTACACCTTC.

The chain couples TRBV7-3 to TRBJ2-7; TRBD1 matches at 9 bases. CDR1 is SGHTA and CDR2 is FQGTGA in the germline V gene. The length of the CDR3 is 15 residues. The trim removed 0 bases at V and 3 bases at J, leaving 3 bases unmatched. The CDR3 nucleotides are TGTGCCAGCAGCTTAACGCCGGGACAGGGCTACGAGCAGTACTTC. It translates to CASSLTPGQGYEQYF.

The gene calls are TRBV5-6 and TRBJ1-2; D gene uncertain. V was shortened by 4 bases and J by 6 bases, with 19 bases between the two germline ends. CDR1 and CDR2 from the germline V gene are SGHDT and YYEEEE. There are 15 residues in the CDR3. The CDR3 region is CASSPRRAASDGYTF. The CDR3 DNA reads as TGTGCCAGCAGCCCCCGGCGCGCAGCGTCGGATGGCTACACCTTC. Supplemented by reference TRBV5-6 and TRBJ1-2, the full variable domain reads DAGVTQSPTHLIKTRGQQVTLRCSPKSGHDTVSWYQQALGQGPQFIFQYYEEEERQRGNFPDRFSGHQFPNYSSELNVNALLLGDSALYLCASSPRRAASDGYTFGSGTRLTVV.